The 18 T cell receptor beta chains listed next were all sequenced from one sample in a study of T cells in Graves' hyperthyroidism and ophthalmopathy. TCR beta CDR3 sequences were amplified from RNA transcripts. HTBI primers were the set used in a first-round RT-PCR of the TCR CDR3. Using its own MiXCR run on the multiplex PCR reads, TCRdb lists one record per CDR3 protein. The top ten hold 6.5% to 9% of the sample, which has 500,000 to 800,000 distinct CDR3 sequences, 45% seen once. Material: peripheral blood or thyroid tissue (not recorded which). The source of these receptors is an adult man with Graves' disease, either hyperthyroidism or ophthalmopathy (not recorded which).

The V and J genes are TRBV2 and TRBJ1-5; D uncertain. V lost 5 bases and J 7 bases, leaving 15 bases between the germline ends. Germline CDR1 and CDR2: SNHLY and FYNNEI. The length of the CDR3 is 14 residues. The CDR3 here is CASSLMGSGQPQHF. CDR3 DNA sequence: TGTGCCAGCAGTTTAATGGGGTCCGGACAGCCCCAGCATTTT. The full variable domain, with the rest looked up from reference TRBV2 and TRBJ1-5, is EPEVTQTPSHQVTQMGQEVILRCVPISNHLYFYWYRQILGQKVEFLVSFYNNEISEKSEIFDDQFSVERPDGSNFTLKIRSTKLEDSAMYFCASSLMGSGQPQHFGDGTRLSIL.

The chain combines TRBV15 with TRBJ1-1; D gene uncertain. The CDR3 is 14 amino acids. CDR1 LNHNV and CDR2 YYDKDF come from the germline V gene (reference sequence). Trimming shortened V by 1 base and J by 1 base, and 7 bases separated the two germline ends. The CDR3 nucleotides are TGTGCCACCAGCAGAGGGAATCCGAACACTGAAGCTTTCTTT. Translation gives CATSRGNPNTEAFF.

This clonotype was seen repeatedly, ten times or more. The CDR3 sequence: CASSLLGGTQYF. CDR3 DNA: TGTGCCAGCAGCCTCCTAGGGGGGACCCAGTACTTC. The genes are TRBV7-2 and TRBJ2-5; TRBD1 might be the D (6 bases). Germline-derived CDR1 and CDR2 are SGHTA and FQGNSA. V gave up 5 bases and J gave up 7 bases, with 11 bases separating them. The length of the CDR3 is 12 residues.

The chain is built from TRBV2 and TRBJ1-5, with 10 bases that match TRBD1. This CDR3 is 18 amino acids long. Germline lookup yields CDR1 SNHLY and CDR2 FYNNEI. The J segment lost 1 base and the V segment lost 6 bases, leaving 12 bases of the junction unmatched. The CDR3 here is CASSRRSGTGVSNQPQHF. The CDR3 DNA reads TGTGCCAGCAGCCGCCGGTCCGGGACAGGGGTGAGCAATCAGCCCCAGCATTTT.

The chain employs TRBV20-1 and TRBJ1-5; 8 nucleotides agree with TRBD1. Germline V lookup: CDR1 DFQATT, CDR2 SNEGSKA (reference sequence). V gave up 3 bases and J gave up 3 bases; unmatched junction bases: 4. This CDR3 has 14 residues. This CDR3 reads CSASGDRYNQPQHF. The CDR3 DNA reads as TGCAGTGCTAGCGGGGACAGGTACAATCAGCCCCAGCATTTT.

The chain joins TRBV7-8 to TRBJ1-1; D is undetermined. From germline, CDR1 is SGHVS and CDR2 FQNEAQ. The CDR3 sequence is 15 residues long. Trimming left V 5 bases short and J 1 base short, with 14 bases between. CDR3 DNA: TGTGCCAGCAGCCAAGGTGGGCGAGGGAACACTGAAGCTTTCTTT. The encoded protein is CASSQGGRGNTEAFF. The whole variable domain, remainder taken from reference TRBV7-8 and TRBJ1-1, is GAGVSQSPRYKVAKRGQDVALRCDPISGHVSLFWYQQALGQGPEFLTYFQNEAQLDKSGLPSDRFFAERPEGSVSTLKIQRTQQEDSAVYLCASSQGGRGNTEAFFGQGTRLTVV.

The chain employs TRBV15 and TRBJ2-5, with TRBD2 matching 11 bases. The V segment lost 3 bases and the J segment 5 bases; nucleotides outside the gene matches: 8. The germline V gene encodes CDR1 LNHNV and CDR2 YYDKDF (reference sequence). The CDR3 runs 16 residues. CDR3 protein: CATSSVAGGPRETQYF. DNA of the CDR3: TGTGCCACCAGCAGCGTAGCGGGAGGGCCCCGGGAGACCCAGTACTTC.

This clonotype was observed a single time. CDR3 sequence: CASSPATSGNGYTF. DNA of the CDR3: TGCGCCAGCAGCCCAGCGACTAGCGGAAACGGCTACACCTTC. The chain has TRBV5-1 and TRBJ1-2; no definite D call. V was cut by 4 bases and J by 8 bases, with 18 bases left in between. The CDR3 consists of 14 residues. The germline CDR1 and CDR2 sequences are SGHRS and YFSETQ.

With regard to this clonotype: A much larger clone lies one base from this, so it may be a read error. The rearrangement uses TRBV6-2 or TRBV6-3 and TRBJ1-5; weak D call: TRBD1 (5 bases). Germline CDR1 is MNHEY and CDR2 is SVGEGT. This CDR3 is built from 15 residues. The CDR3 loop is CASSPAGLGNQAQHF. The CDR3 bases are TGTGCCAGCAGTCCCGCGGGGCTGGGCAATCAGGCCCAGCATTTT.

CDR3 loop: CASSYRTPTAGTNEKLFF. The CDR3 DNA sequence: TGTGCCAGCAGTTACCGAACCCCGACCGCCGGAACTAATGAAAAACTGTTTTTT. The rearrangement joins TRBV25-1 to TRBJ1-4; D call uncertain. This CDR3 is 18 amino acids long. V lost 5 bases, J lost 1 base, and 20 bases lay in between. The germline V gene encodes CDR1 MGHDK and CDR2 SYGVNS.

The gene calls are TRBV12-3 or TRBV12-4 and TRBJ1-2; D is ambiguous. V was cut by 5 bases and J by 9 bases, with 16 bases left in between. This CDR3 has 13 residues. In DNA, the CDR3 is TGTGCCAGCAGTCCAACTGACCGATGGAGCTACACCTTC. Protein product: CASSPTDRWSYTF.

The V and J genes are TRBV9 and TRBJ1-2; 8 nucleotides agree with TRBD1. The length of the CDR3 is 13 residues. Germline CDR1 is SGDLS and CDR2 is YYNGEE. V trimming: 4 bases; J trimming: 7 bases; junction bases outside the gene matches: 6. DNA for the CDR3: TGTGCCAGCAGCTCTCGACAGGGGAGTGGCTACACCTTC. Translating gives CASSSRQGSGYTF.

CDR3 sequence (DNA): TGTGCCAGCAGTCTCCCTTCACAGAACACTGAAGCTTTCTTT. Translating it yields CASSLPSQNTEAFF. This chain joins TRBV12-3 or TRBV12-4 and TRBJ1-1, with D unclear. The CDR3 consists of 14 residues. The V and J ends lost 5 bases and 1 base respectively, with 11 bases between them.

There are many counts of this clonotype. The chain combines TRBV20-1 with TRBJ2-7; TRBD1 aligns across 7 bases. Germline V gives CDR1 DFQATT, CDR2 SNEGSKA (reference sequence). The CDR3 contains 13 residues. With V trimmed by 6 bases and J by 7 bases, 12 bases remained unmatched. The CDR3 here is CSATGQVQKEQYF. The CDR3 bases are TGCAGTGCCACCGGACAGGTCCAGAAGGAGCAGTACTTC.

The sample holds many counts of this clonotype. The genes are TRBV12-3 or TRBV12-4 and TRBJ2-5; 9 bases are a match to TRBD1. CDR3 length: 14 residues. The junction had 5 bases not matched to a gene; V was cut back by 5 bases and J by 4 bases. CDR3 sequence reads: CASSGTGGGETQYF. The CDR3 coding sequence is TGTGCCAGCAGTGGAACAGGGGGCGGAGAGACCCAGTACTTC.

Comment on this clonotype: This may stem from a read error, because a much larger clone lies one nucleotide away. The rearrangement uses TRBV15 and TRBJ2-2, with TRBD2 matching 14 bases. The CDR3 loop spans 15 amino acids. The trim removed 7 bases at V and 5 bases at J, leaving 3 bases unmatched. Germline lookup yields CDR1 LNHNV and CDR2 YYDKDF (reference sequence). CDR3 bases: TGTGCCACCAATCGGACTAGCGGGGGGACCGGGGAGCTGTTTTTT. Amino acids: CATNRTSGGTGELFF.

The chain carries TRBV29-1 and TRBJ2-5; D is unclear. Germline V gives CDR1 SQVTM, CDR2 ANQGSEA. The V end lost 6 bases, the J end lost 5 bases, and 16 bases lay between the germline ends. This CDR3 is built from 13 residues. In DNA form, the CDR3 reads TGCAGCGTAGCTTCCGGGTTGGAGGAGACCCAGTACTTC. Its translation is CSVASGLEETQYF.

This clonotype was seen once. CDR3 sequence: CASSSVGTGRLQETQYF. Here the CDR3 DNA reads TGTGCCAGCAGCTCGGTCGGGACAGGCCGCCTCCAAGAGACCCAGTACTTC. J is TRBJ2-5 and V is TRBV9, with 8 bases aligning to TRBD1. The germline V gene encodes CDR1 SGDLS and CDR2 YYNGEE. V lost 4 bases to trimming and J lost 1 base; unmatched junction nucleotides: 12. The CDR3 is 17 residues long.